A single sample is the source of the 16 T cell receptor beta chains below, sequenced in a study of response to subunit inactivated influenza vaccine. TCRdb called the RT-PCR reads again in MiXCR, with one record for every CDR3 protein. The repertoire holds some 850,000 distinct CDR3 sequences, with about a fifth as singletons. The sample here was PBMCs from blood, taken more than 4 days after vaccination. Receptors were obtained from a man aged 45-65 years who received an inactivated influenza vaccine.

This chain uses TRBV4-2 with TRBJ2-7; D not certain. This CDR3 region has 12 residues. V shed 1 base and J shed 6 bases, with 7 bases lying between them. Germline V gene data show CDR1 as LGHNA and CDR2 as YNFKEQ. This CDR3 is CASSQGGAEQYF. CDR3 DNA: TGTGCCAGCAGCCAAGGCGGCGCCGAGCAGTACTTC.

The table lists this clonotype with a few counts. The rearrangement uses TRBV20-1 and TRBJ2-7; D remains ambiguous. The ends were cut back, 3 bases at V and 3 bases at J, with 12 bases in the middle. The CDR3 loop spans 13 amino acids. Germline CDR1 reads DFQATT; CDR2 reads SNEGSKA (reference sequence). DNA for the CDR3: TGCAGTGCTAGCCCCCGGGCCAACTACGAGCAGTACTTC. This encodes CSASPRANYEQYF.

V usage is TRBV7-9 and J usage is TRBJ2-3; D is undetermined. Germline V gene lookup returns CDR1 SEHNR and CDR2 FQNEAQ (reference sequence). Trimming took off 8 bases at V and 3 bases at J, with 15 bases between the two ends. The CDR3 runs to 14 residues. CDR3 sequence (DNA): TGTGCCAGCGCCGAAGGGTACCCTACAGATACGCAGTATTTT. As protein: CASAEGYPTDTQYF.

This chain joins TRBV12-3 or TRBV12-4 and TRBJ2-1; D is unclear. The V end lost 4 bases, the J end lost 4 bases, and 5 bases lay between the germline ends. The CDR3 extends over 12 amino acids. CDR3 protein: CASSSTYNEQFF. The CDR3, as DNA: TGTGCCAGCAGTTCGACTTACAATGAGCAGTTCTTC.

This clonotype was seen only a few times. This chain joins TRBV20-1 and TRBJ2-2, with a tentative D call TRBD2 (5 bases). The V end lost 6 bases, the J end lost 5 bases, and 10 bases lay between the germline ends. CDR1 is DFQATT, CDR2 SNEGSKA, per germline (reference sequence). The CDR3 has 12 residues. The CDR3 loop is CSAQTGTGELFF. In nucleotides, the CDR3 is TGCAGTGCGCAGACGGGAACCGGGGAGCTGTTTTTT.

The V call is TRBV12-3 or TRBV12-4, the J call TRBJ2-2; 12 nucleotides agree with TRBD1. The CDR3 extends over 17 amino acids. With V trimmed by 6 bases and J by 4 bases, 9 bases remained unmatched. The CDR3 protein is CASSAPGTGGSTGELFF. DNA of the CDR3: TGTGCCAGCAGCGCGCCCGGGACAGGGGGCAGCACCGGGGAGCTGTTTTTT.

The CDR3 spells CASSHPRGRDYGYTF. The CDR3 region has the DNA TGTGCCAGCAGCCACCCCCGGGGAAGAGACTATGGCTACACCTTC. The rearrangement links TRBV4-2 to TRBJ1-2; the D is unclear. Germline CDR1 reads LGHNA; CDR2 reads YNFKEQ. Trimming cost V 3 bases and J 3 bases, with 14 bases left between them. CDR3 length equals 15 residues.

The chain is built from TRBV3-1 and TRBJ2-1, with D tentatively TRBD2 (7 bases). The ends were cut back, 3 bases at V and 8 bases at J, with 20 bases in the middle. The CDR3 runs 16 residues. CDR1 is LGHDT, CDR2 YNNKEL, per germline (reference sequence). CDR3 sequence (DNA): TGTGCCAGCAGCCACCGCGGAAGGGGGGGCACCCATGAGCAGTTCTTC. Its translation is CASSHRGRGGTHEQFF.

This clonotype was seen many times. V usage is TRBV20-1 and J usage is TRBJ1-4; D gene ambiguous. Trimming removed 4 bases at V and 5 bases at J, with 11 bases between. Looked up from germline, CDR1 is DFQATT and CDR2 is SNEGSKA (reference sequence). The CDR3 sequence is 13 residues long. As DNA, the CDR3 is TGCAGTGCTACCGGGTCCCACAATGAAAAACTGTTTTTT. Its translation is CSATGSHNEKLFF.

In this sample, this clonotype turned up a few times. The V gene is TRBV20-1, the J gene TRBJ2-2; a weak D match, TRBD1 (6 bases). V lost 4 bases and J 8 bases, leaving 17 bases between the germline ends. Germline lookup yields CDR1 DFQATT and CDR2 SNEGSKA (reference sequence). This CDR3 is 14 amino acids long. In nucleotides, the CDR3 is TGCAGTGCTACAAGGACCGGGACAATGGGGGAGCTGTTTTTT. It translates to CSATRTGTMGELFF.

The chain links TRBV28 to TRBJ2-1, with D perhaps TRBD2 (7 bases). The length of the CDR3 is 13 residues. The germline V and J ends were trimmed by 10 bases and 6 bases, with 16 bases remaining between them. Per germline, CDR1 MDHEN and CDR2 SYDVKM. The CDR3 region is CATQGGFPNEQFF. The CDR3, as DNA: TGTGCCACACAGGGAGGGTTCCCCAATGAGCAGTTCTTC.

There are a few counts of this clonotype. The chain links TRBV5-1 to TRBJ2-7; D call uncertain. V lost 1 base and J lost 2, with 16 bases in between. The CDR3 loop spans 16 amino acids. Germline V CDR1 and CDR2: SGHRS, YFSETQ. CDR3 DNA sequence: TGCGCCAGCAGCTTGCAGCTCGGCACCAGTCCCTACGAGCAGTACTTC. It is translated as CASSLQLGTSPYEQYF.

The J gene is TRBJ2-7, the V gene TRBV2, with 7 positions matching TRBD1. Trimming removed 2 bases from V and 6 bases from J; junction bases left unmatched: 7. The CDR3 consists of 14 residues. The germline V gene has CDR1 SNHLY and CDR2 FYNNEI. The DNA of the CDR3 is TGTGCCAGCAGTGAAAGACCAGGGGGTAGCGAGCAGTACTTC. Translating it yields CASSERPGGSEQYF.

This clonotype occurred a few times. This chain connects TRBV7-8 to TRBJ2-5; 13 bases agree with TRBD2. CDR1 is SGHVS and CDR2 is FQNEAQ in the germline V gene. This CDR3 region has 15 residues. Losses at the gene ends were 1 base for V and 8 bases for J; bases not matched to a gene: 4. DNA of the CDR3: TGTGCCAGCAGCTTAGATGGACTAGCGGGAGCCACCCAGTACTTC. This translates into CASSLDGLAGATQYF.

This clonotype has only a few counts. The rearrangement links TRBV5-6 to TRBJ2-7, with D maybe TRBD1 (6 bases). Trimming pared 5 bases from V and 3 bases from J, leaving 9 bases between. The CDR3 length is 12 residues. The germline CDR1 and CDR2 sequences are SGHDT and YYEEEE. The CDR3 sequence: CASRLQGYEQYF. CDR3 in DNA: TGTGCCAGCAGGCTACAGGGCTACGAGCAGTACTTC.

The chain couples TRBV25-1 to TRBJ1-4; D is ambiguous. The length of the CDR3 is 11 residues. Between the trimmed V and J ends, which lost 3 bases and 14 bases, there was a span of 10 bases. CDR1 and CDR2 (germline): MGHDK, SYGVNS. This CDR3 reads CASSEGVGLFF. The CDR3 coding sequence is TGTGCCAGCAGTGAGGGCGTTGGGCTGTTTTTT. The variable domain in full, with the rest retrieved from reference TRBV25-1 and TRBJ1-4, is EADIYQTPRYLVIGTGKKITLECSQTMGHDKMYWYQQDPGMELHLIHYSYGVNSTEKGDLSSESTVSRIRTEHFPLTLESARPSHTSQYLCASSEGVGLFFGSGTQLSVL.